The next 9 T cell receptor beta chains were all read from a single sample in a study of cytomegalovirus exposure and HLA in healthy donors. Use of 60 Vbeta and 13 Jbeta primers characterized the PCR. The protocol was immunoSEQ multiplex PCR, while the TCRdb copy is restricted to in-frame clones and leaves out a portion. The sample includes roughly 120,000 clones, 81% of them seen just once. Source material: PBMCs. Receptors originate from a woman in her twenties or thirties in good health and CMV-seronegative.

The rearrangement uses TRBV7-2 and TRBJ1-2, with 7 bases that match TRBD1. Germline CDR1 reads SGHTA; CDR2 reads FQGNSA. The CDR3 totals 13 residues. V shed 10 bases, J shed 0 bases, and the junction held 5 bases outside the gene matches. The CDR3 DNA follows: TGTGCCACCCTCGGACAGGCTAACTATGGCTACACCTTC. As protein: CATLGQANYGYTF.

The rearrangement links TRBV7-9 to TRBJ2-1; D ambiguous. The V and J ends lost 1 base and 7 bases respectively, with 8 bases between them. There are 13 residues in the CDR3. CDR1 is SEHNR and CDR2 is FQNEAQ in the germline V gene (reference sequence). CDR3 protein: CASSLVGENEQFF. As DNA, the CDR3 is TGTGCCAGCAGCTTAGTTGGAGAAAATGAGCAGTTCTTC.

This clone has more than one count but fewer than ten. V usage is TRBV19 and J usage is TRBJ1-1, with 7 nucleotides matching TRBD1. The CDR3 spans 14 residues. J gave up 3 bases and V 7 bases, and 8 bases lay outside the gene matches. In germline, CDR1 is LNHDA, CDR2 SQIVND (reference sequence). The DNA of the CDR3 is TGTGCCAGTATGCATGGCAGGGGGTACACTGAAGCTTTCTTT. This encodes CASMHGRGYTEAFF.

The chain links TRBV7-2 to TRBJ2-5; 8 bases agree with TRBD1. This CDR3 has 15 amino acids. V gave up 1 base and J gave up 5 bases; unmatched junction bases: 6. From germline, CDR1 is SGHTA and CDR2 FQGNSA. The CDR3 sequence: CASSLGRGRQETQYF. In DNA, the CDR3 is TGTGCCAGCAGCTTAGGCAGGGGGCGTCAGGAGACCCAGTACTTC.

The chain is built from TRBV11-3 and TRBJ2-3, with 10 bases identical to TRBD1. Germline V gene lookup returns CDR1 SGHNT and CDR2 YENEEA. The CDR3 has 16 amino acids. The V segment lost 5 bases and the J segment 3 bases; nucleotides outside the gene matches: 8. CDR3 nucleotide sequence: TGTGCCAGCAGCCTAGGAGGACAGGGGGGAACAGATACGCAGTATTTT. Translated: CASSLGGQGGTDTQYF.

The chain joins TRBV4-3 to TRBJ2-7; 13 nucleotides agree with TRBD2. CDR1 is LGHNA and CDR2 is YSLEER in the germline V gene. This CDR3 spans 15 amino acids. V shed 1 base, J shed 6 bases, and the junction held 3 bases outside the gene matches. CDR3 in amino acids: CASSQGTSGRIEQYF. As DNA, the CDR3 is TGCGCCAGCAGCCAAGGGACTAGCGGGAGAATCGAGCAGTACTTC.

The CDR3 nucleotides are TGTGCCAGCAGCTACTCTGGGACAGGGAACCACGAGCAGTACTTC. Amino acids: CASSYSGTGNHEQYF. The V and J genes are TRBV13 and TRBJ2-7; 9 bases are a match to TRBD1. The CDR3 is made up of 15 amino acids. From germline, CDR1 is PRHDT and CDR2 FYEKMQ (reference sequence). J lost 5 bases, V lost 4 bases, and 9 bases had no gene match.

This clone was recorded a few times. The CDR3 DNA sequence: TGTGCCAGCAGCTTAGTTGACAGGGGGTTCACCTTC. Amino acid sequence: CASSLVDRGFTF. The rearrangement joins TRBV11-3 to TRBJ1-2, with 9 bases fitting TRBD1. J lost 13 bases, V lost 1 base, and 4 bases had no gene match. Germline V gene lookup returns CDR1 SGHNT and CDR2 YENEEA. The CDR3 covers 12 residues.

This rearrangement joins TRBV18 to TRBJ1-2; 7 bases align to TRBD1. After removal of 3 bases from V and 2 bases from J, the junction contained 3 bases not matched to a gene. In germline, CDR1 is KGHSH, CDR2 LQKENI. The CDR3 contains 14 residues. In DNA form, the CDR3 reads TGTGCCAGCTCACCTCCGGGACAGAACTATGGCTACACCTTC. It specifies CASSPPGQNYGYTF.